Listed here are 10 T cell receptor beta chains from one sample, sequenced in a study of blood T cells in healthy people across ages. The authors ran a second PCR of about 7 to 11 cycles using a sample-barcoded 5' primer and a J-beta primer mix. A single record per CDR3 protein comes from TCRdb applying MiXCR to the 5' RACE reads. The data hold some 760,000 distinct CDR3 sequences, with 25% observed a single time. The same sample was also used in a study of T cells of mothers and their children.

Sequencing was performed on blood. The source is a boy aged 5-17 years in good health.

This clonotype was recorded at least ten times. The V call is TRBV15, the J call TRBJ2-5, with TRBD2 identical over 7 bases. Losses at the gene ends were 0 bases for V and 5 bases for J; bases not matched to a gene: 3. The length of the CDR3 is 14 residues. Looked up from germline, CDR1 is LNHNV and CDR2 is YYDKDF (reference sequence). In DNA form, the CDR3 reads TGTGCCACCAGCAGAGATGGGACTAAGGAGACCCAGTACTTC. This encodes CATSRDGTKETQYF.

The V and J genes are TRBV29-1 and TRBJ2-1, with a possible D match to TRBD1 (6 bases). CDR3 size: 13 residues. Germline-derived CDR1 and CDR2 are SQVTM and ANQGSEA. V gave up 3 bases and J gave up 9 bases, with 15 bases separating them. The CDR3 DNA reads as TGCAGCGTTGAGGACAGAGTTGACAGTGAGCAGTTCTTC. Translation: CSVEDRVDSEQFF.

The chain is built from TRBV9 and TRBJ1-2; D gene uncertain. The CDR3 runs 14 residues. Germline lookup yields CDR1 SGDLS and CDR2 YYNGEE. V gave up 3 bases and J gave up 4 bases, with 13 bases separating them. CDR3 loop: CASSARFSFYGYTF. As DNA, the CDR3 is TGTGCCAGCAGCGCCAGGTTTTCTTTCTATGGCTACACCTTC.

This clonotype was observed a handful of times. The germline gene is not matched at one end of the junction; a read error may be the cause. The V and J genes are TRBV29-1 and TRBJ2-5, with 10 bases aligning to TRBD2. The V gene's germline CDR1 is SQVTM and CDR2 ANQGSEA. This CDR3 region has 16 residues. The CDR3 region has the DNA TGCAGCGTTGTTTCGGGACTAGCGCAATGGGGAGAGACCCAGCACTTC. Its protein is CSVVSGLAQWGETQHF.

The chain has TRBV7-9 and TRBJ2-7, with TRBD2 matching 7 bases. Trimming cost V 2 bases and J 1 base; bases outside gene matches: 17. Germline-derived CDR1 and CDR2 are SEHNR and FQNEAQ (reference sequence). CDR3 length equals 19 residues. As DNA, the CDR3 is TGTGCCAGCAGCTTAACGGGGGGTGAATCGGGCTGGCGGTCCTACGAGCAGTACTTC. This codes for CASSLTGGESGWRSYEQYF.

CDR3 coding DNA: TGCAGCGTTCTTCCCGGGACAGAGCCACCATACGAGCAGTACTTC. Translation: CSVLPGTEPPYEQYF. The chain links TRBV29-1 to TRBJ2-7; 7 nucleotides agree with TRBD1. There are 15 residues in the CDR3. The V gene end was trimmed by 5 bases and the J gene end by 4 bases; junction bases not matched to a gene: 14. Germline V gives CDR1 SQVTM, CDR2 ANQGSEA.

The chain combines TRBV7-3 with TRBJ2-1, with D unclear. CDR3 length equals 13 residues. The germline V gene encodes CDR1 SGHTA and CDR2 FQGTGA. V was clipped by 3 bases and J by 6 bases, with 9 bases between them. CDR3 protein: CASSFFSSNEQFF. CDR3 DNA: TGTGCCAGCAGCTTTTTTTCTAGCAATGAGCAGTTCTTC.

The gene calls are TRBV11-2 and TRBJ2-3, with TRBD2 matching 13 bases. This CDR3 comprises 15 residues. Germline V lookup: CDR1 SGHAT, CDR2 FQNNGV. The V gene end was trimmed by 3 bases and the J gene end by 4 bases; junction bases not matched to a gene: 1. CDR3 nucleotides: TGTGCCAGCAGCTTCACTAGCGGGGGGGCAGATACGCAGTATTTT. Translation: CASSFTSGGADTQYF.

This clonotype was counted only a few times. The V call is TRBV29-1, the J call TRBJ2-3; TRBD2 agrees at 9 bases. V trimming: 1 base; J trimming: 4 bases; junction bases outside the gene matches: 9. The CDR3 is 16 residues long. Germline loops: CDR1 SQVTM, CDR2 ANQGSEA. CDR3 region: CSVEGLAGVLADTQYF. The CDR3 DNA reads TGCAGCGTTGAAGGGTTAGCGGGAGTGTTAGCAGATACGCAGTATTTT.

The chain has TRBV29-1 and TRBJ1-1, with D possibly being TRBD1 (5 bases). Trimming stripped 7 bases from V and 8 bases from J, with 17 bases between. This CDR3 is built from 12 residues. CDR1 and CDR2 (germline): SQVTM, ANQGSEA. The CDR3 DNA reads TGCAGCGCGCGTTGGGACGGGGAAGAAGCTTTCTTT. The encoded protein is CSARWDGEEAFF.